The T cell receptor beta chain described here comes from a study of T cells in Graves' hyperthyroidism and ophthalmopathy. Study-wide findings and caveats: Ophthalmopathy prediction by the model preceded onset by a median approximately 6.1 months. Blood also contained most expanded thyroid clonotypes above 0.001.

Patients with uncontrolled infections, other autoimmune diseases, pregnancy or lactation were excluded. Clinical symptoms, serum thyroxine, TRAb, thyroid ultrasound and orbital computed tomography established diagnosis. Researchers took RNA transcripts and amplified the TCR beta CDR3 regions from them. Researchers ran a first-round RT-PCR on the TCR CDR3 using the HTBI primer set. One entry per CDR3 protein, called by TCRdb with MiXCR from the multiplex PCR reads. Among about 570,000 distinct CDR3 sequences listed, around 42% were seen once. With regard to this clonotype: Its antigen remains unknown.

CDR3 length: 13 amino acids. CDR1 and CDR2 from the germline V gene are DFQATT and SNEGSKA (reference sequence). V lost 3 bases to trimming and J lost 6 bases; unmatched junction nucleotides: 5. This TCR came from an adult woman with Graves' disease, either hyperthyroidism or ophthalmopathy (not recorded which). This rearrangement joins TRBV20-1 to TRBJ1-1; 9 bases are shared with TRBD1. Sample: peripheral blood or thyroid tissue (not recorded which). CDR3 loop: CSASTGGFSEAFF. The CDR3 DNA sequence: TGCAGTGCTAGTACAGGGGGCTTCTCTGAAGCTTTCTTT.